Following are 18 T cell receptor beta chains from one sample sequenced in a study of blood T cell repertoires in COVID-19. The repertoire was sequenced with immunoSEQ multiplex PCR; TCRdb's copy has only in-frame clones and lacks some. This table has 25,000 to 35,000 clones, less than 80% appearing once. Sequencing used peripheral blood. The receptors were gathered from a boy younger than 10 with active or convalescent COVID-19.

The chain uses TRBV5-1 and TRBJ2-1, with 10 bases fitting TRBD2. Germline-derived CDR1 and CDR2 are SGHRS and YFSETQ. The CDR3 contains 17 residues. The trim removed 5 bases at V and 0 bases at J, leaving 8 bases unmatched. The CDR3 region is CASSSGLAASSYNEQFF. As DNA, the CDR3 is TGCGCCAGCAGTAGCGGACTAGCGGCTAGCTCCTACAATGAGCAGTTCTTC.

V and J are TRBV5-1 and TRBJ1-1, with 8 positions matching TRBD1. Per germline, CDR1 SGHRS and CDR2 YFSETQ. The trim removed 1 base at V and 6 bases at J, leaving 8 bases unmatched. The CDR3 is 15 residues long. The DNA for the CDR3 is TGCGCCAGCAGCTTGTTAACCGGGACAGGTGCTGAAGCTTTCTTT. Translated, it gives CASSLLTGTGAEAFF. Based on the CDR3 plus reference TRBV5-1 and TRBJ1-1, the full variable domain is KAGVTQTPRYLIKTRGQQVTLSCSPISGHRSVSWYQQTPGQGLQFLFEYFSETQRNKGNFPGRFSGRQFSNSRSEMNVSTLELGDSALYLCASSLLTGTGAEAFFGQGTRLTVV.

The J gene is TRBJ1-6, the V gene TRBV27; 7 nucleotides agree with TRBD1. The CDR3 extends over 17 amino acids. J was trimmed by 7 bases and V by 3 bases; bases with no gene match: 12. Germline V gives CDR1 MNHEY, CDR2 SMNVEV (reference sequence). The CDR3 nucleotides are TGTGCCAGCAGTTTGGGGGCGGGACAGCCTCTGAATTCACCCCTCCACTTT. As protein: CASSLGAGQPLNSPLHF.

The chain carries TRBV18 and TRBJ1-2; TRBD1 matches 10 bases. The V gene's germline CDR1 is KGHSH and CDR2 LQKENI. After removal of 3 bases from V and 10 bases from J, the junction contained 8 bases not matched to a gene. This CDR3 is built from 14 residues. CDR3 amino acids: CASSPPGQGLVYTF. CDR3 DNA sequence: TGTGCCAGCTCACCTCCGGGACAGGGGCTTGTCTACACCTTC.

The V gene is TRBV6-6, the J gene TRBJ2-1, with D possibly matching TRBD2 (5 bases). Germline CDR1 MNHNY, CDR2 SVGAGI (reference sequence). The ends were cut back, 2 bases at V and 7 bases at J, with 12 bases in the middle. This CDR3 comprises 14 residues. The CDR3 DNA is TGTGCCAGCAGTTACACCGAGGGAGTAAATGAGCAGTTCTTC. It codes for CASSYTEGVNEQFF.

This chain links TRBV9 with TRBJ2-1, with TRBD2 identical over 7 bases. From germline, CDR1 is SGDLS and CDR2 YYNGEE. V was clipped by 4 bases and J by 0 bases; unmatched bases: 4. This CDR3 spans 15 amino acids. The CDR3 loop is CASSRDYSSYNEQFF. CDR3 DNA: TGTGCCAGCAGCCGGGACTATAGCTCCTACAATGAGCAGTTCTTC. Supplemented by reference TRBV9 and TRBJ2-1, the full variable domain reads DSGVTQTPKHLITATGQRVTLRCSPRSGDLSVYWYQQSLDQGLQFLIQYYNGEERAKGNILERFSAQQFPDLHSELNLSSLELGDSALYFCASSRDYSSYNEQFFGPGTRLTVL.

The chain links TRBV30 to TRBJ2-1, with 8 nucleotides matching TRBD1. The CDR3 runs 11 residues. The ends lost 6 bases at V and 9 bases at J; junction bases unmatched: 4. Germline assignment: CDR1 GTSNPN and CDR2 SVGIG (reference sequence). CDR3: CACTGGPEQFF. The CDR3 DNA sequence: TGTGCCTGTACAGGGGGACCTGAGCAGTTCTTC.

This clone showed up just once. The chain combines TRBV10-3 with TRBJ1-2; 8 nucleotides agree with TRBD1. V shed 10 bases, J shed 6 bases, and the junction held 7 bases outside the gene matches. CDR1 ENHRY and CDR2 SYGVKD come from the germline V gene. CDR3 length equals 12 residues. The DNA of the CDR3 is TGTGCCAACGCGGACAGGGAAGATGGCTACACCTTC. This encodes CANADREDGYTF.

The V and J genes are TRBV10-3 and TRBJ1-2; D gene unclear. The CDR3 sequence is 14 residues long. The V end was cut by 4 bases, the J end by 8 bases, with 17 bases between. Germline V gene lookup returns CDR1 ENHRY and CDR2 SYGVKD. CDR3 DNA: TGTGCCATCAGTGGGAGCATCACATCAAGGGGCTACACCTTC. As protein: CAISGSITSRGYTF.

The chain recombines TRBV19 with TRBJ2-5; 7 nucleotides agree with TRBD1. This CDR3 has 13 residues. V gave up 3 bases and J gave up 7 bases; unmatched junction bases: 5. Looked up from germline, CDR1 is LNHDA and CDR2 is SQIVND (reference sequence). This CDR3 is CASSIGQEGTQYF. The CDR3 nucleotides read TGTGCCAGTAGTATTGGACAGGAAGGGACCCAGTACTTC.

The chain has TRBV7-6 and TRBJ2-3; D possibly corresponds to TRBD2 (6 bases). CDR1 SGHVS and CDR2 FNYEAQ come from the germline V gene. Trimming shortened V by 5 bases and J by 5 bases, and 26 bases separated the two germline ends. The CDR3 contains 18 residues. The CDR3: CASSLRPSASERIDTQYF. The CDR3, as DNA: TGTGCCAGCAGCCTCCGTCCTAGCGCCTCGGAGAGGATAGATACGCAGTATTTT.

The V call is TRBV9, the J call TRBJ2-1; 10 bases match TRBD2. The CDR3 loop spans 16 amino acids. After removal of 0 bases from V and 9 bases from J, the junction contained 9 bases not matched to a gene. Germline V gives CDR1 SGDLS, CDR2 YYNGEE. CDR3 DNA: TGTGCCAGCAGCGTAGCTCGGCTAGCGGGAGTGGGTGAGCAGTTCTTC. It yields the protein CASSVARLAGVGEQFF.

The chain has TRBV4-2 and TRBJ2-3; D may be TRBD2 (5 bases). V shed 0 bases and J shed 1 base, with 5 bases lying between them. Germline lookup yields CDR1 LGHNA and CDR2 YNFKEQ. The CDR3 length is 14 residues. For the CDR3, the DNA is TGTGCCAGCAGCCAAGAGCGGGGCACAGATACGCAGTATTTT. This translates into CASSQERGTDTQYF.

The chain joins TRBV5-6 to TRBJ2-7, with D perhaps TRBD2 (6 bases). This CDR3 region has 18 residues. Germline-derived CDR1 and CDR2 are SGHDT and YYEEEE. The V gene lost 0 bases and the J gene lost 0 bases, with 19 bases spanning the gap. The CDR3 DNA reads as TGTGCCAGCAGCTTGGCCAAGTGGGCGGGACGAGTCTCCTACGAGCAGTACTTC. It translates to CASSLAKWAGRVSYEQYF.

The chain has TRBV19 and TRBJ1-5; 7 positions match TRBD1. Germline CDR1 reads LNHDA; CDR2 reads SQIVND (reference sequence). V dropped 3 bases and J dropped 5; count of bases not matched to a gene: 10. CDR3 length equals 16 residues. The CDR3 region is CASSITASRGYQPQHF. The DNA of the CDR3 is TGTGCCAGTAGTATTACGGCCAGCAGGGGGTATCAGCCCCAGCATTTT.

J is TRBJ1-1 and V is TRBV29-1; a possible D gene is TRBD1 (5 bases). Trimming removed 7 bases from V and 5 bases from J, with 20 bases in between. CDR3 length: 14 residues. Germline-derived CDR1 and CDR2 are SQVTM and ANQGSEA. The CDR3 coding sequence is TGCAGCGCCCGGAGGCGGGACGTTTGGACTGAAGCTTTCTTT. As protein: CSARRRDVWTEAFF.

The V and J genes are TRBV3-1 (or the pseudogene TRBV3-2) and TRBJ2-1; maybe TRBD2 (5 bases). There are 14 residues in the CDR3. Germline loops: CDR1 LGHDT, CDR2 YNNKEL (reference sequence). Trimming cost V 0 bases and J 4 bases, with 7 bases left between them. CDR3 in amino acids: CASSQDGVYNEQFF. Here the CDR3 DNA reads TGTGCCAGCAGCCAAGACGGGGTATACAATGAGCAGTTCTTC.

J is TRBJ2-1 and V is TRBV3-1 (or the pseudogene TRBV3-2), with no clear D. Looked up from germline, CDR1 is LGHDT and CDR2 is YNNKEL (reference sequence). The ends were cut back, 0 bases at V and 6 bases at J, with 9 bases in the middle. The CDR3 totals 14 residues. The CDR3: CASSQDRLLNEQFF. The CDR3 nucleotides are TGTGCCAGCAGCCAAGACAGGCTGCTCAATGAGCAGTTCTTC.